This TCR beta chain was identified during a study of blood T cell repertoires in COVID-19. Overall study context: There were acute and convalescent COVID-19 samples, and they came from the United States, Italy and Spain. Nucleic acid was either cDNA or gDNA, and it came from T cells, B-cell-depleted T cells, or PBMCs.

In the original workflow: Reference gene primer amplification in the assay estimated nucleated cell counts. Measured with immunoSEQ multiplex PCR; TCRdb has only the in-frame clones, and not every one. V, J and clone size derive from that table, while D and trimming were established from the DNA sequence. The sample lists 180,000 or so clones, 86% seen once, with about 0.98% in the top ten. V shed 5 bases and J shed 3 bases, with 11 bases lying between them. Germline-derived CDR1 and CDR2 are SGHVS and FQNEAQ. The CDR3 sequence is 15 residues long. This sequence originates from a man aged 18 to 35 with acute or convalescent COVID-19. The chain links TRBV7-8 to TRBJ1-6, with D possibly being TRBD1 (6 bases). The sample comprised peripheral blood. The CDR3 protein is CASSPDRSYNSPLHF. The CDR3 DNA is TGTGCCAGCAGCCCGGACAGAAGCTATAATTCACCCCTCCACTTT.